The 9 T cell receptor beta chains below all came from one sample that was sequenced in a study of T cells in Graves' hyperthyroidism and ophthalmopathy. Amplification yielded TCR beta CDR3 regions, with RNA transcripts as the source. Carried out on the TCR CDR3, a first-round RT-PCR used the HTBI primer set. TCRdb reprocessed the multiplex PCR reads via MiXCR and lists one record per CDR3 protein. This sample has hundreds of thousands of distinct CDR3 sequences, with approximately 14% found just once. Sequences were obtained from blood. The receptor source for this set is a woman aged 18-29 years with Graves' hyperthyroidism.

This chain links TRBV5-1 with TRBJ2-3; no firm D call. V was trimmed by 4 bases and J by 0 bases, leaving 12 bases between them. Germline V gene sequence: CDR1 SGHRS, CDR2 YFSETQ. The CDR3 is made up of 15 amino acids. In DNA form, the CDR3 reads TGCGCCAGCAGCCAACGGATTACTAGCACAGATACGCAGTATTTT. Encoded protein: CASSQRITSTDTQYF.

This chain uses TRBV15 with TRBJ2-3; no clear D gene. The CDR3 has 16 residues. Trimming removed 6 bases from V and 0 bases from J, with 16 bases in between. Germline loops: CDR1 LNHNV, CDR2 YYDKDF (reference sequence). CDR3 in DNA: TGTGCCACCAGGCCAACTGGAGCTGCAAGCACAGATACGCAGTATTTT. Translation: CATRPTGAASTDTQYF.

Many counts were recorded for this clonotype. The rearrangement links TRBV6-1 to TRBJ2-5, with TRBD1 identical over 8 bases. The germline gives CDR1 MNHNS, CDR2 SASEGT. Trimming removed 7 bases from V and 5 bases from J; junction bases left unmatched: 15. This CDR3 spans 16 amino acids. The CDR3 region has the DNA TGTGCCAGCACTAATCGACAGGGGCCCCAACGGGAGACCCAGTACTTC. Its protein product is CASTNRQGPQRETQYF.

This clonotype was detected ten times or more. CDR3 sequence: CASSQAYSGYEQYF. The CDR3 DNA sequence: TGTGCCAGCAGCCAAGCATATAGCGGCTACGAGCAGTACTTC. The V and J genes are TRBV3-1 and TRBJ2-7; possible D gene TRBD2, 6 bases. The germline V and J ends were trimmed by 1 base and 3 bases, with 10 bases remaining between them. Germline CDR1 reads LGHDT; CDR2 reads YNNKEL (reference sequence). The length of the CDR3 is 14 residues.

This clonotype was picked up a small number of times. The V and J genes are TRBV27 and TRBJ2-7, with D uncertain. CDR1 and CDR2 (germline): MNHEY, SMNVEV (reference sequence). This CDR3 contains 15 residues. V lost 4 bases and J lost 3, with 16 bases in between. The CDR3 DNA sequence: TGTGCCAGCAGTTGCGTCGACTCAGACTGCTACGAGCAGTACTTC. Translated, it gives CASSCVDSDCYEQYF.

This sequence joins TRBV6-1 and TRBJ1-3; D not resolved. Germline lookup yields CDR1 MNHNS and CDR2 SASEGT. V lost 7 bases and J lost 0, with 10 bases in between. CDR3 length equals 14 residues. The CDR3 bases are TGTGCCAGCACCGAAATGAGCTCTGGAAACACCATATATTTT. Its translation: CASTEMSSGNTIYF.

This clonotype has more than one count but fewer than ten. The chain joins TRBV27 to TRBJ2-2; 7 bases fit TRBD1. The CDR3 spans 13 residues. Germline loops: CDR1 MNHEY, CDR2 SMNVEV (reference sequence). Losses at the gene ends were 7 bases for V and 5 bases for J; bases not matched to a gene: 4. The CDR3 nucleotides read TGTGCCAGCATTCGGACAGGAACCGGGGAGCTGTTTTTT. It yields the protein CASIRTGTGELFF.

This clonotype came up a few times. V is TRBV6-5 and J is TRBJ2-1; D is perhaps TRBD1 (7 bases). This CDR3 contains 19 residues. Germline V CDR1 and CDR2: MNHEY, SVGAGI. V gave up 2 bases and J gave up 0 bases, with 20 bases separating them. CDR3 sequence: CASSYPRLAGGSSYNEQFF. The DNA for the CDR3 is TGTGCCAGCAGTTACCCACGACTCGCAGGGGGGAGCTCCTACAATGAGCAGTTCTTC.

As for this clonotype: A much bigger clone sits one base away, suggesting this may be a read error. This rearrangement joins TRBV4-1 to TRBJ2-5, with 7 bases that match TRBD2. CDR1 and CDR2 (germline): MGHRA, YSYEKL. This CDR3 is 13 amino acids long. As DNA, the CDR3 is TGCGTCAGCAGCCGGGGAGGGGTTGAGACCCAGTACTTC. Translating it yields CVSSRGGVETQYF.